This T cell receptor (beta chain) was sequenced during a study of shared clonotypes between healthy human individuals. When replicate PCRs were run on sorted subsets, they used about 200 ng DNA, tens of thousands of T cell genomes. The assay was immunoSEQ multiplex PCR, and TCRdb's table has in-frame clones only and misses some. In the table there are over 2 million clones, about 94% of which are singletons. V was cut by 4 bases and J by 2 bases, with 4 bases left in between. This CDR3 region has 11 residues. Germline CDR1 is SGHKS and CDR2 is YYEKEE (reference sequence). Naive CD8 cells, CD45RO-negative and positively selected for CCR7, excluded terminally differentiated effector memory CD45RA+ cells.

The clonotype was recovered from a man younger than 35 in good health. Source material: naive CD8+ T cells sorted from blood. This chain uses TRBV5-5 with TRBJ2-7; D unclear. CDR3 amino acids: CASSHAYEQYF. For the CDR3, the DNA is TGTGCCAGCAGCCACGCCTACGAGCAGTACTTC.